Presented here are 8 T cell receptor beta chains from one specimen sequenced in a study of shared clonotypes between healthy human individuals. TCRdb's copy holds only in-frame clones and misses some; the assay was immunoSEQ multiplex PCR. The sample shows over a million clones, 95% to 97% of them seen only once. The sequenced material came from naive CD4+ T cells sorted from blood. Subset here: CD45RA+ positively selected. These receptors were taken from a man younger than 45 in good health.

This chain links TRBV19 with TRBJ2-1, with 14 bases aligning to TRBD2. Germline V gene lookup returns CDR1 LNHDA and CDR2 SQIVND (reference sequence). V lost 10 bases and J lost 4; bases outside the gene matches: 6. The CDR3 sequence is 15 residues long. This chain's CDR3 is CATKRTSGGYNEQFF. CDR3 in DNA: TGTGCCACCAAGCGGACTAGCGGGGGGTACAATGAGCAGTTCTTC.

The chain has TRBV28 and TRBJ2-1, with TRBD1 as a possible D gene (6 bases). Germline assignment: CDR1 MDHEN and CDR2 SYDVKM. With 10 bases removed from V and 9 bases from J, the gap between germline ends came to 19 bases. The CDR3 extends over 13 amino acids. The CDR3 is CAIMTGGHAEQFF. In nucleotides, the CDR3 is TGTGCCATCATGACAGGAGGTCATGCTGAGCAGTTCTTC.

The chain links TRBV15 to TRBJ2-3; possibly TRBD1 or TRBD2 for D (6 bases each). This CDR3 is built from 19 residues. Trimming left V 0 bases short and J 6 bases short, with 25 bases between. Germline V CDR1 and CDR2: LNHNV, YYDKDF (reference sequence). The CDR3 region is CATSRDPWRGELFPDTQYF. CDR3 coding DNA: TGTGCCACCAGCAGAGACCCATGGAGGGGGGAGCTGTTTCCCGATACGCAGTATTTT.

This chain uses TRBV6-6 with TRBJ1-5; maybe TRBD1 (5 bases). The V and J ends lost 5 bases and 6 bases respectively, with 17 bases between them. Germline V gene data show CDR1 as MNHNY and CDR2 as SVGAGI (reference sequence). The CDR3 length is 15 residues. In DNA form, the CDR3 reads TGTGCCAGCAGTGACCAAGCGGGGCAAATTCAGCCCCAGCATTTT. Residues: CASSDQAGQIQPQHF.

The J gene is TRBJ1-3, the V gene TRBV29-1, with D possibly TRBD1 on 5 matching bases. CDR3 length equals 16 residues. Germline V lookup: CDR1 SQVTM, CDR2 ANQGSEA. The V end was cut by 3 bases, the J end by 3 bases, with 18 bases between. The CDR3 DNA follows: TGCAGCGTTGAGGTCCGTGGGGGGTTAAGTGGAAACACCATATATTTT. It codes for CSVEVRGGLSGNTIYF.

This chain links TRBV25-1 with TRBJ2-5; D may be TRBD1 or TRBD2 (5 bases each). Trimming shortened V by 3 bases and J by 1 base, and 9 bases separated the two germline ends. From germline, CDR1 is MGHDK and CDR2 SYGVNS. The length of the CDR3 is 14 residues. CDR3 coding DNA: TGTGCCAGCAGTGAGGTCGGGACCCAAGAGACCCAGTACTTC. Its protein product is CASSEVGTQETQYF. The full variable domain, with the rest looked up from reference TRBV25-1 and TRBJ2-5, is EADIYQTPRYLVIGTGKKITLECSQTMGHDKMYWYQQDPGMELHLIHYSYGVNSTEKGDLSSESTVSRIRTEHFPLTLESARPSHTSQYLCASSEVGTQETQYFGPGTRLLVL.

The chain uses TRBV6-1 and TRBJ2-7; TRBD1 agrees at 10 bases. V shed 2 bases and J 3 bases; nucleotides not matched to a gene: 4. Germline CDR1 MNHNS, CDR2 SASEGT. The CDR3 is made up of 15 amino acids. The CDR3 coding sequence is TGTGCCAGCAGTGAACGAGGGACAGGGGTCTACGAGCAGTACTTC. Its protein product is CASSERGTGVYEQYF.

The rearrangement links TRBV19 to TRBJ1-1; the D is unclear. Germline CDR1 LNHDA, CDR2 SQIVND (reference sequence). The CDR3 sequence is 16 residues long. Between the trimmed V and J ends, which lost 1 base and 0 bases, there was a span of 12 bases. CDR3 DNA sequence: TGTGCCAGTAGTATAGCCCGGCTATCCATGAACACTGAAGCTTTCTTT. As protein: CASSIARLSMNTEAFF.